Included here is one TCR beta chain sequence, with context. This entry is derived from a study of T cells in localized non-small cell lung cancer. V was cut by 5 bases and J by 6 bases, with 13 bases left in between. From germline, CDR1 is SNHLY and CDR2 FYNNEI. The CDR3 extends over 13 amino acids. The assay was immunoSEQ multiplex PCR, and TCRdb's table has in-frame clones only and misses some. The table records over 15,000 clones, over 75% of them present only once. The J gene is TRBJ1-2, the V gene TRBV2; D possibly corresponds to TRBD1 (5 bases). The source was peripheral blood mononuclear cells, collected before any cancer treatment. The sequence was collected from a male donor older than 55 with stage II lung adenocarcinoma. The CDR3 sequence is CASSRGGVNGYTF. CDR3 bases: TGTGCCAGCAGTAGGGGAGGGGTGAATGGCTACACCTTC.